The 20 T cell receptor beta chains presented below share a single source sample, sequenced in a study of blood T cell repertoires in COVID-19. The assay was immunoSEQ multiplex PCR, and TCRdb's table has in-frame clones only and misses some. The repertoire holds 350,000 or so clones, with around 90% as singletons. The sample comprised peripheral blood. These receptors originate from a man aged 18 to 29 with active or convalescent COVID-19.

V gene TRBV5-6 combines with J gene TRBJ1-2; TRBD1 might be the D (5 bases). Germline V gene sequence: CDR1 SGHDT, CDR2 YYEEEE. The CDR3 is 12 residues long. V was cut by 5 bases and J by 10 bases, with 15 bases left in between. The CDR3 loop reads CASRGTPGDYTF. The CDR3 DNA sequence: TGTGCCAGCAGGGGGACTCCGGGAGACTACACCTTC. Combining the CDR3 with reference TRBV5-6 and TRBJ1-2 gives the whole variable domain DAGVTQSPTHLIKTRGQQVTLRCSPKSGHDTVSWYQQALGQGPQFIFQYYEEEERQRGNFPDRFSGHQFPNYSSELNVNALLLGDSALYLCASRGTPGDYTFGSGTRLTVV.

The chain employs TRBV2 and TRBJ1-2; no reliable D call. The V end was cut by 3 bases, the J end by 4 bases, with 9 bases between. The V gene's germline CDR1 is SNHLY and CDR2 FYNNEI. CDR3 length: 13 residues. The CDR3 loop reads CASSDETIYGYTF. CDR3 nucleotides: TGTGCCAGCAGTGACGAGACAATCTATGGCTACACCTTC.

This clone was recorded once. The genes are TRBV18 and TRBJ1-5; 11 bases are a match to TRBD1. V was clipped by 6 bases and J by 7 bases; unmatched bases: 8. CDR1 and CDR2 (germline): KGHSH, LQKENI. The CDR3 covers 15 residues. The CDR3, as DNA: TGTGCCAGCTCCCCTGGACAGGGGGCCGGGCAGCCCCAGCATTTT. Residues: CASSPGQGAGQPQHF.

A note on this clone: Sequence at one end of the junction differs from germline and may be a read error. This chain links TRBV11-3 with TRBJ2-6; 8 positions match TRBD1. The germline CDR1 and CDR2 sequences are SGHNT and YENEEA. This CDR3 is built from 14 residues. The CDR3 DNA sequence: TGTGCCAGCAGCTTAGGGGGACAGGCCAACGTGCTGACTTTC. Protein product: CASSLGGQANVLTF.

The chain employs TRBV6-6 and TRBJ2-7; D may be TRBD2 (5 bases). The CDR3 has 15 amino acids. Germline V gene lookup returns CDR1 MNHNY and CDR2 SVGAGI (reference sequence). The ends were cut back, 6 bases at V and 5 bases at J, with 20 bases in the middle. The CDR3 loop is CASRTMLRLSDEQYF. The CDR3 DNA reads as TGTGCCAGCAGAACCATGCTTAGACTTAGCGACGAGCAGTACTTC.

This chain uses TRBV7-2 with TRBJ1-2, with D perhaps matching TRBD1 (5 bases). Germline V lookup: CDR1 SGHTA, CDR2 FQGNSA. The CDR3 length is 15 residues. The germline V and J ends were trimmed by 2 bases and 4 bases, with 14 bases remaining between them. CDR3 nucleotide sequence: TGTGCCAGCAGCTTACTTGGTCCGGGGGTCTATGGCTACACCTTC. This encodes CASSLLGPGVYGYTF.

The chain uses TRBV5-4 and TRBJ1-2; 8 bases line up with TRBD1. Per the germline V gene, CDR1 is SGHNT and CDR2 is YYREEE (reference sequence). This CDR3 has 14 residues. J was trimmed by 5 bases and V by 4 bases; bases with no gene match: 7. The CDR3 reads CASSTDRVRYGYTF. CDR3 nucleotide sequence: TGTGCCAGCAGCACGGACAGGGTTCGGTATGGCTACACCTTC. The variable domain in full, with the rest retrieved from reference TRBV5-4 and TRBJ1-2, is ETGVTQSPTHLIKTRGQQVTLRCSSQSGHNTVSWYQQALGQGPQFIFQYYREEENGRGNFPPRFSGLQFPNYSSELNVNALELDDSALYLCASSTDRVRYGYTFGSGTRLTVV.

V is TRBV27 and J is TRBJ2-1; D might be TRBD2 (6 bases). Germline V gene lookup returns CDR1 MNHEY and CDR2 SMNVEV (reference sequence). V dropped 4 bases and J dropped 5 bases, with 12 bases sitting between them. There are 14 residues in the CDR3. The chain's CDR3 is CASSSRDSNNEQFF. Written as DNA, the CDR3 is TGTGCCAGCAGTTCCCGGGACTCTAACAATGAGCAGTTCTTC.

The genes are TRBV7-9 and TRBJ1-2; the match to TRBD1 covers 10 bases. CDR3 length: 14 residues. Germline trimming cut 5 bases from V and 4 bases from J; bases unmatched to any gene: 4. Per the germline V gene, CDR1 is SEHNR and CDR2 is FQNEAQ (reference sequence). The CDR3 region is CASSGDRGGYGYTF. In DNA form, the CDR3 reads TGTGCCAGCAGCGGGGACAGGGGAGGCTATGGCTACACCTTC.

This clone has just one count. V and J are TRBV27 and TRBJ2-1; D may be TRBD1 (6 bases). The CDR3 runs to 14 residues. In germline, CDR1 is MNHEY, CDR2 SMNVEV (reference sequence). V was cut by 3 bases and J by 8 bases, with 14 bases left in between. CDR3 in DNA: TGTGCCAGCAGTTTGGGGGCGGTTTTCCATGAGCAGTTCTTC. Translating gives CASSLGAVFHEQFF.

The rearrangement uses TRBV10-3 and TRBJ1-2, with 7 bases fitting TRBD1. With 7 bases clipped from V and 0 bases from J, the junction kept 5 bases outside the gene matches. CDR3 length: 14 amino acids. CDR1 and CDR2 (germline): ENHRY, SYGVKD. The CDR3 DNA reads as TGTGCCATCACTTCGGACAGGCCTAACTATGGCTACACCTTC. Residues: CAITSDRPNYGYTF.

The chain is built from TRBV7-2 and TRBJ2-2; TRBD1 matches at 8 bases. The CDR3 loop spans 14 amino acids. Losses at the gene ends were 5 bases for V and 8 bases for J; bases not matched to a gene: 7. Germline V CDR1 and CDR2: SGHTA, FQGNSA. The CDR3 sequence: CASSLRQGTGELFF. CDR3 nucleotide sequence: TGTGCCAGCAGCCTACGACAGGGGACGGGGGAGCTGTTTTTT.

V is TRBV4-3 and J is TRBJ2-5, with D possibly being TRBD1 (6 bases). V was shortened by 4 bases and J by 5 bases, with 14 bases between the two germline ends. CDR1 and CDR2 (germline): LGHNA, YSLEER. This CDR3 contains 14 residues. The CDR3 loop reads CASSRTDGEETQYF. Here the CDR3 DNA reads TGCGCCAGCAGCCGGACAGACGGGGAGGAGACCCAGTACTTC.

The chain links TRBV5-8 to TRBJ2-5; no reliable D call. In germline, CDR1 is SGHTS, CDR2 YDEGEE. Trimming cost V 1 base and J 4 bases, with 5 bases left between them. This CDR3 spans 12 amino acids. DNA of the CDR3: TGTGCCAGCAGCTTGCTTTTAGAGACCCAGTACTTC. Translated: CASSLLLETQYF.

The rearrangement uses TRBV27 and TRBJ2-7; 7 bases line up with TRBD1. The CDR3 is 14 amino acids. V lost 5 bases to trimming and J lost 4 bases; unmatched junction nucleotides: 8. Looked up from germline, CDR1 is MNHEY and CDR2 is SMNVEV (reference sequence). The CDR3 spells CASSTSTQGYEQYF. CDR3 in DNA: TGTGCCAGCAGTACCTCGACACAGGGGTACGAGCAGTACTTC.

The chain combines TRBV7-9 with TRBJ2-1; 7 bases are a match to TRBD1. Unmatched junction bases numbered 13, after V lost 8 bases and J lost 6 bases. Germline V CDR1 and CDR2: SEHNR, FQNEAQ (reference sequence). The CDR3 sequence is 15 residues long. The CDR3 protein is CASSPRDRGSNEQFF. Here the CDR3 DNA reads TGTGCCAGCTCCCCTCGGGACAGAGGTTCCAATGAGCAGTTCTTC.

The CDR3 bases are TGTGCCAGCAGCTTGAACTTAGGCACAGATACGCAGTATTTT. This encodes CASSLNLGTDTQYF. This chain uses TRBV5-4 with TRBJ2-3; no clear D gene. CDR1 and CDR2 from the germline V gene are SGHNT and YYREEE (reference sequence). This CDR3 is built from 14 residues. V gave up 1 base and J gave up 1 base, with 7 bases separating them.

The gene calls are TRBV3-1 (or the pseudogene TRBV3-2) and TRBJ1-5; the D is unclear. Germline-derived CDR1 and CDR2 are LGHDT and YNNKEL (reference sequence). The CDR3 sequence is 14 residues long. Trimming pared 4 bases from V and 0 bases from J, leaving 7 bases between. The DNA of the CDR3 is TGTGCCAGCAGCCCCGCAGGTAGCAATCAGCCCCAGCATTTT. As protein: CASSPAGSNQPQHF.

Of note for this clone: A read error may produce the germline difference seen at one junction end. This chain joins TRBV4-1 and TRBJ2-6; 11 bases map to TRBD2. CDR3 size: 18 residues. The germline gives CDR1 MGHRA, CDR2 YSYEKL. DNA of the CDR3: TGCGCCAGCAGCCAGACTAGCGGGGAAAACTCTGGGGCCAACGTGCTGACTTTC. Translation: CASSQTSGENSGANVLTF.

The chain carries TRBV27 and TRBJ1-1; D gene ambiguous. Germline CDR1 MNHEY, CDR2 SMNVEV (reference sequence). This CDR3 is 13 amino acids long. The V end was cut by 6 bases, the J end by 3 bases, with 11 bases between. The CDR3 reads CASRTYRDTEAFF. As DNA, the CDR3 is TGTGCCAGCAGAACTTATCGGGACACTGAAGCTTTCTTT.